The rows below give T cell receptor beta chains drawn from one sample of a study of a mutant IDH1 vaccine in newly diagnosed glioma. Sequenced by immunoSEQ multiplex PCR; TCRdb stores in-frame clones only, minus some. The sample yields about 60,000 clones, about 90% seen once. The antigens of these receptors remain unknown. The starting material was PBMCs, obtained from a glioma patient whose treatment included an IDH1 peptide vaccine. These receptors were taken from a man aged 40-50 years with glioma. CDR3s include the opening cysteine and the closing phenylalanine or tryptophan. The order of the fields is V gene, CDR3 protein.

V: TRBV6-5; CDR3: CASSFSSNQPQHF
V: TRBV25-1; CDR3: CASSDSRHAVNEKLFF
V: TRBV5-1; CDR3: CASSLEGQGYEQYF
V: TRBV6-4; CDR3: CASSESGTGALYGYTF
V: TRBV19; CDR3: CASSRITGGNEKLFF
V: TRBV5-1; CDR3: CASSLGDRVLDEQFF
V: TRBV7-6; CDR3: CASSTIPGTAPTYEQYF
V: TRBV7-2; CDR3: CASSLEGLRTDTQYF
V: TRBV5-4; CDR3: CASSRELSDGNTIYF
V: TRBV7-9; CDR3: CASSFHRGRLGELFF
V: TRBV4-1; CDR3: CASSQDPHTPYEQYF
V: TRBV5-4; CDR3: CASSLAPGYEQYF
V: TRBV5-1; CDR3: CASSGGYGQETQYF
V: TRBV19; CDR3: CASSIGDNVRRLPGDTQYF
V: TRBV6-1; CDR3: CASSEVRGPSNQPQHF
V: TRBV4-3; CDR3: CASTRTSGDTQYF
V: TRBV4-1; CDR3: CASSPGYRGGGQPQHF
V: TRBV7-9; CDR3: CASSPLAGMAYEQYF
V: TRBV19; CDR3: CASSGTYGETQYF
V: TRBV4-1; CDR3: CASSPRDPGGDEQFF
V: TRBV7-2; CDR3: CASSFLGANVLTF
V: TRBV27; CDR3: CASSPGTSGTPEQFF
V: TRBV14; CDR3: CASTPGIRDNEQYF
V: TRBV6-6; CDR3: CASLGTGLYNEQFF
V: TRBV6-5; CDR3: CASTLDRNTGELFF
V: TRBV5-1; CDR3: CASSLAPVGKETQYF
V: TRBV29-1; CDR3: CSLLWSGTDTQYF
V: TRBV6-6; CDR3: CASSSGQGMETQYF
V: TRBV7-2; CDR3: CASSLTAAYGYTF
V: TRBV5-1; CDR3: CASSDRGSTQETQYF
V: TRBV27; CDR3: CASSLLGQPQHF
V: TRBV7-8; CDR3: CASSSRPSYSYNEQFF
V: TRBV5-6; CDR3: CASSLERVAGQETQYF
V: TRBV5-1; CDR3: CASSPPGRGYTEAFF
V: TRBV5-1; CDR3: CASSMGFYTGELFF
V: TRBV4-1; CDR3: CASSPGGGMDGNTIYF
V: TRBV11-3; CDR3: CASSPGSREQYF
V: TRBV7-2; CDR3: CASSFLGGGTGTYEQYF
V: TRBV11-2; CDR3: CASSLEGRPGEKLFF
V: TRBV6-5; CDR3: CASREDRFSYEQYF